The T cell receptor beta chain under discussion was sequenced for a study of blood T cell repertoires in COVID-19. Study background: What the recovered Cohort 3 donors had was two negative PCRs, clearance, or symptom resolution.

This clone was detected only once. V was pared by 5 bases and J by 0 bases, with 8 bases of the junction left unmatched. This CDR3 spans 16 amino acids. Germline CDR1 reads SGHTA; CDR2 reads FQGNSA. The data were produced by immunoSEQ multiplex PCR, yet TCRdb's version contains in-frame clones alone and is incomplete. The table has about 190,000 clones, 86% seen once. This chain connects TRBV7-2 to TRBJ2-7; 9 bases are shared with TRBD2. Input material: PBMCs or T cells enriched from blood (not recorded which). The source of this sequence is a woman aged 40 to 50 in a cohort exposed to, infected with or recovered from COVID-19 (not recorded which). Here the CDR3 reads CASSARVAGVSYEQYF. The CDR3 nucleotides read TGTGCCAGCAGCGCGAGGGTAGCGGGAGTCTCCTACGAGCAGTACTTC.